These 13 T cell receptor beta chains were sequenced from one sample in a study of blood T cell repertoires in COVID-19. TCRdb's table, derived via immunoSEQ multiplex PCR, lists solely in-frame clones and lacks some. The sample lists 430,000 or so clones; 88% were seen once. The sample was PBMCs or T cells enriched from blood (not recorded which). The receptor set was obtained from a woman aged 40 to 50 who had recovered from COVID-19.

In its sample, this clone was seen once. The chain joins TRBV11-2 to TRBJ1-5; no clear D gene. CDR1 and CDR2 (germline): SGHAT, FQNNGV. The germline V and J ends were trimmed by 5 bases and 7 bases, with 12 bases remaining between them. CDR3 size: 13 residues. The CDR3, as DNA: TGTGCCAGCAGCCCGGAGCCCCTCCAGCCCCAGCATTTT. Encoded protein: CASSPEPLQPQHF.

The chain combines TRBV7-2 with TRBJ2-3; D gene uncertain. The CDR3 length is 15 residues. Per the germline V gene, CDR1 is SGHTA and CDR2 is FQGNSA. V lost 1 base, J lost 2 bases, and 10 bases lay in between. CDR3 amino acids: CASSLEFGYTDTQYF. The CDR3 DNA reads TGTGCCAGCAGCTTAGAGTTCGGGTACACAGATACGCAGTATTTT. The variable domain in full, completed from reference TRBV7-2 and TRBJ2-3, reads GAGVSQSPSNKVTEKGKDVELRCDPISGHTALYWYRQSLGQGLEFLIYFQGNSAPDKSGLPSDRFSAERTGGSVSTLTIQRTQQEDSAVYLCASSLEFGYTDTQYFGPGTRLTVL.

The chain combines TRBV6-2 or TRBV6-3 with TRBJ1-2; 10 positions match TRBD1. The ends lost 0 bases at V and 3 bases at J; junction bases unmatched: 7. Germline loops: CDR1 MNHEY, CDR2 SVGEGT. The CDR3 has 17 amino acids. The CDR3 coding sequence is TGTGCCAGCAGTTACTCAGCGCCGGACAGGGGGTACTATGGCTACACCTTC. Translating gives CASSYSAPDRGYYGYTF.

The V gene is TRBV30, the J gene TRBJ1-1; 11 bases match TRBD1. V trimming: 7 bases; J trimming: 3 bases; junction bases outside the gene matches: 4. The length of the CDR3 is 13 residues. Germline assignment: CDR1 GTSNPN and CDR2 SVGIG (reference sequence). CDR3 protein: CAYPGQGDTEAFF. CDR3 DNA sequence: TGTGCCTATCCGGGACAGGGGGACACTGAAGCTTTCTTT.

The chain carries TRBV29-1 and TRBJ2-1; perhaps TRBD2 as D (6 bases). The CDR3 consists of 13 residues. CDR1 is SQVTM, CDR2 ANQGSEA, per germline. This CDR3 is CRAGTGVGGEQFF. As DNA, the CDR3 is TGCCGCGCGGGGACCGGGGTGGGGGGAGAGCAGTTCTTC.

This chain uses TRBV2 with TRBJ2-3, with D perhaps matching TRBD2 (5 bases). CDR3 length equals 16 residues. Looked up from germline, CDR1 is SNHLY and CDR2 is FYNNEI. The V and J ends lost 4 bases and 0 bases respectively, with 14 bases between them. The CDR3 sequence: CASSAAAATSTDTQYF. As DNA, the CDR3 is TGTGCCAGCAGTGCGGCAGCGGCCACGAGCACAGATACGCAGTATTTT.

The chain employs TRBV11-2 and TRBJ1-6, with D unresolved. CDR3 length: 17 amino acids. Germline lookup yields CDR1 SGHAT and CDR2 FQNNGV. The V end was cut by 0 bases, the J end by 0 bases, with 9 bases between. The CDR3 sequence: CASSLEQISSYNSPLHF. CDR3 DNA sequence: TGTGCCAGCAGCTTAGAACAGATAAGCTCCTATAATTCACCCCTCCACTTT. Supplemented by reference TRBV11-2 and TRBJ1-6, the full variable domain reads EAGVAQSPRYKIIEKRQSVAFWCNPISGHATLYWYQQILGQGPKLLIQFQNNGVVDDSQLPKDRFSAERLKGVDSTLKIQPAKLEDSAVYLCASSLEQISSYNSPLHFGNGTRLTVT.

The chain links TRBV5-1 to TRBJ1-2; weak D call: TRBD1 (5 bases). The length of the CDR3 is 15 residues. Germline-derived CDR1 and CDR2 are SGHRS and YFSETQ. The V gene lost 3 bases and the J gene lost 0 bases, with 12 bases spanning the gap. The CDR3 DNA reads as TGCGCCAGCAGCTGGGGGGACCGAACTAACTATGGCTACACCTTC. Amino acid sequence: CASSWGDRTNYGYTF.

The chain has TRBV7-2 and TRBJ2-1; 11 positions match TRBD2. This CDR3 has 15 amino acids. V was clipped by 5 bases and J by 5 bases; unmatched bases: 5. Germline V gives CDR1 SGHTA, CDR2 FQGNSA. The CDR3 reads CASSKGLAADNEQFF. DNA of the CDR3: TGTGCCAGCAGCAAGGGACTAGCGGCCGACAATGAGCAGTTCTTC.

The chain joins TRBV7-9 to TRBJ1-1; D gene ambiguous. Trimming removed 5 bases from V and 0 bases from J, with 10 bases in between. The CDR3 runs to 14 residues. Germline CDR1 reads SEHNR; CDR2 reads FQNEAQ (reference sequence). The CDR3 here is CASSDRALNTEAFF. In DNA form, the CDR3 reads TGTGCCAGCAGCGATCGAGCCCTGAACACTGAAGCTTTCTTT.

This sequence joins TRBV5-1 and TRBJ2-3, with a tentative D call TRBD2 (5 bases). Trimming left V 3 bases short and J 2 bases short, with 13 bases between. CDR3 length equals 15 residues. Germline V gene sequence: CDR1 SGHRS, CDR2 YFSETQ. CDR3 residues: CASSWGSAHTDTQYF. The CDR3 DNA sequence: TGCGCCAGCAGCTGGGGTAGCGCCCACACAGATACGCAGTATTTT.

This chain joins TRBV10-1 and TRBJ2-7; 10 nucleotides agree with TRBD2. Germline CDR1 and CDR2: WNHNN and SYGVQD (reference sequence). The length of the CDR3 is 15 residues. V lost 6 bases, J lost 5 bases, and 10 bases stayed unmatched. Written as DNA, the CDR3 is TGCGCCAGCAGCCCAGCGGGAGGGTTTAAGGACGAGCAGTACTTC. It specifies CASSPAGGFKDEQYF.

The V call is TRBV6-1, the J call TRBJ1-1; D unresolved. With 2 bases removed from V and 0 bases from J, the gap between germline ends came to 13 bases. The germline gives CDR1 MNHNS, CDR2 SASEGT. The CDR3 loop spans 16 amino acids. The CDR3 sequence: CASSEPAAPMNTEAFF. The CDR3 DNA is TGTGCCAGCAGTGAACCGGCGGCTCCAATGAACACTGAAGCTTTCTTT.